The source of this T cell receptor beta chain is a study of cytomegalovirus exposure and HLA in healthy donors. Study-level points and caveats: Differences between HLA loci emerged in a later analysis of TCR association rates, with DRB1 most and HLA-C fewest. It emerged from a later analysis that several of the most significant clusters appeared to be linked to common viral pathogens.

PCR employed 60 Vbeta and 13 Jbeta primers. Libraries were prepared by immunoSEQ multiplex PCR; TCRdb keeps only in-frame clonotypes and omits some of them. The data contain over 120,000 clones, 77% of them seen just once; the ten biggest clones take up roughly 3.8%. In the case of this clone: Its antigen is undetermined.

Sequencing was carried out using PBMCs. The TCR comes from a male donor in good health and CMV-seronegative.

The CDR3 sequence: CASSEFTGTTDTQYF. The CDR3 coding sequence is TGTGCCAGCAGTGAATTCACGGGAACCACAGATACGCAGTATTTT. V is TRBV25-1 and J is TRBJ2-3; the D gene is possibly TRBD2 (5 bases). V lost 1 base and J lost 2, with 10 bases in between. There are 15 residues in the CDR3. Germline V gene lookup returns CDR1 MGHDK and CDR2 SYGVNS.